This T cell receptor (beta chain) was documented in a study of beta chain features in type 1 diabetes. For the study at large: Patients did not differ from healthy donors in age, gender or cell yield. Examination spanned over 85,000,000 sorted cells from all samples. Findings and limits, study-wide: Sampled from patients, naive, central memory and Treg TCRB repertoires appeared more similar than those sampled from healthy donors. Within each of all four CD4+ subsets, Type 1 diabetes patients had TCRB CDR3s that were moderately but significantly shorter.

Germline V gene sequence: CDR1 KGHSH, CDR2 LQKENI. The V end was cut by 2 bases, the J end by 3 bases, with 5 bases between. The CDR3 is 12 amino acids. This clone was seen more than once but under ten times. Antigen specificity is unknown. Other DNA sequences in this sample translate to the same CDR3. One heparinised draw of blood, averaging about 110 mL, came from each donor. The sequenced template was cDNA made from the entire isolated RNA. Repertoires were generated with immunoSEQ multiplex PCR, while TCRdb's copy carries only in-frame clones and drops some. Counted here are 250,000 to 350,000 clones, approximately 16% occurring once; the ten biggest clones make up approximately 0.015%.

This clonotype was sampled from a man between 18 and 29 years old with type 1 diabetes. Sequencing was carried out using naive CD4+ T cells from blood. This sequence joins TRBV18 and TRBJ2-7, with no clear D. The CDR3 is CASSPTVYEQYF. The CDR3 DNA reads as TGTGCCAGCTCACCAACAGTCTACGAGCAGTACTTC.